Detailed here is one TCR beta chain. Its antigen is not identified. The sample comes from a study of T cell responses to AZD1222 COVID-19 vaccine. Study conclusions and caveats: Seropositive AZD1222 recipients at baseline numbered only five or six.

The CDR3 has 13 residues. Trimming removed 5 bases from V and 4 bases from J, with 9 bases in between. CDR1 and CDR2 from the germline V gene are SGHAT and FQNNGV. The assay was immunoSEQ multiplex PCR, and TCRdb's table has in-frame clones only and misses some. The sample consists of tens of thousands of clones, 90% to 95% of them appearing once. This sample comprised peripheral blood, obtained on day 0 of AZD1222 vaccination. This sequence originates from an adult in good health. V gene TRBV11-2 combines with J gene TRBJ2-1; no definite D call. This CDR3 is CASSHDPYNEQFF. In DNA, the CDR3 is TGTGCCAGCAGCCACGACCCATACAATGAGCAGTTCTTC.